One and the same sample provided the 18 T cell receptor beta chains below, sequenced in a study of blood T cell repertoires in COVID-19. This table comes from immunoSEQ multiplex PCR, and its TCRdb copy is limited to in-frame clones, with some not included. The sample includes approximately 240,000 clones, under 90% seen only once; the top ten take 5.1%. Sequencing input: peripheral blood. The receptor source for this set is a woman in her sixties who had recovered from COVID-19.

The CDR3 nucleotides read TGTGCCAGCAGCTTCGCGGATGGAAACACCATATATTTT. This translates into CASSFADGNTIYF. This chain uses TRBV5-6 with TRBJ1-3; D is undetermined. CDR1 and CDR2 from the germline V gene are SGHDT and YYEEEE. The CDR3 runs to 13 residues. The V end was cut by 2 bases, the J end by 3 bases, with 6 bases between.

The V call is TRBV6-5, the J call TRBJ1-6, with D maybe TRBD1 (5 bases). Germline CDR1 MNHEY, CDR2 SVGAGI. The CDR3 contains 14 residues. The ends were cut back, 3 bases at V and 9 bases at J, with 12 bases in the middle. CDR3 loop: CASSYAREASPLHF. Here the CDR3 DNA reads TGTGCCAGCAGTTATGCCAGGGAGGCTTCACCCCTCCACTTT.

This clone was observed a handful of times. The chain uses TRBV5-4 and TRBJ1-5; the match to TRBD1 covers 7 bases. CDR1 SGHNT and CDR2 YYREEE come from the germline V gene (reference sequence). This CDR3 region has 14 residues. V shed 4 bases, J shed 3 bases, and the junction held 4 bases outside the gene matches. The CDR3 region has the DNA TGTGCCAGCAGCGTGACAGGGACCAATCAGCCCCAGCATTTT. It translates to CASSVTGTNQPQHF. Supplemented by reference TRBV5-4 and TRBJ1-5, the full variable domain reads ETGVTQSPTHLIKTRGQQVTLRCSSQSGHNTVSWYQQALGQGPQFIFQYYREEENGRGNFPPRFSGLQFPNYSSELNVNALELDDSALYLCASSVTGTNQPQHFGDGTRLSIL.

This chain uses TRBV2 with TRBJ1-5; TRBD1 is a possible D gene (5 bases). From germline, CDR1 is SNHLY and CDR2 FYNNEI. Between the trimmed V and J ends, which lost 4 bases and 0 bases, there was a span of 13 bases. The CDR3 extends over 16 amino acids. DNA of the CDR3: TGTGCCAGCAGTGCTTCAGCAGGGTATAGCAATCAGCCCCAGCATTTT. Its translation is CASSASAGYSNQPQHF.

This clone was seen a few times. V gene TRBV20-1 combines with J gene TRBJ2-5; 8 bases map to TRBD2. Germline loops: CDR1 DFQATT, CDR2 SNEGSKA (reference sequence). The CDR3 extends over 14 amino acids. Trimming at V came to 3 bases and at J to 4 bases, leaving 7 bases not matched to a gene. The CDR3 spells CSASLQRGRETQYF. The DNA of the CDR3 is TGCAGTGCTAGTCTTCAGCGGGGGAGAGAGACCCAGTACTTC.

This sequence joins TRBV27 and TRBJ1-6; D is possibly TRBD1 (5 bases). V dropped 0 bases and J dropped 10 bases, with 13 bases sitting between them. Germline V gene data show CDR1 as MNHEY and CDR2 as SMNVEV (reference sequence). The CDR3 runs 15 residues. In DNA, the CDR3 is TGTGCCAGCAGTTTATCGGCAGGGTTACGGTCACCCCTCCACTTT. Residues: CASSLSAGLRSPLHF.

The DNA for the CDR3 is TGTGCCACCAGCAGAGATTCGGGTCAGCATGAAGCTTTCTTT. This encodes CATSRDSGQHEAFF. This rearrangement joins TRBV15 to TRBJ1-1; D is unresolved. V was pared by 0 bases and J by 7 bases, with 12 bases between. Germline V CDR1 and CDR2: LNHNV, YYDKDF (reference sequence). This CDR3 has 14 residues.

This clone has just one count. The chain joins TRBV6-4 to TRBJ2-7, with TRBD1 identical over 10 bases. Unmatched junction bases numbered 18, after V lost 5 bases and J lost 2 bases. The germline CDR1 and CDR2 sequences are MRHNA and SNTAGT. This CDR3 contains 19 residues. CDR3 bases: TGTGCCAGCAGTTCCCCTGACAGGGGGCGGGATATGGCGACCTACGAGCAGTACTTC. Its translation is CASSSPDRGRDMATYEQYF.

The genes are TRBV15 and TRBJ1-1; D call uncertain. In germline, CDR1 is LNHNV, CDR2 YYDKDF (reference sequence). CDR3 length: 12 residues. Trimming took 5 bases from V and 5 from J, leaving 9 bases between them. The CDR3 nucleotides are TGTGCCACCAGCCCGGGGTGGACTGAAGCTTTCTTT. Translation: CATSPGWTEAFF.

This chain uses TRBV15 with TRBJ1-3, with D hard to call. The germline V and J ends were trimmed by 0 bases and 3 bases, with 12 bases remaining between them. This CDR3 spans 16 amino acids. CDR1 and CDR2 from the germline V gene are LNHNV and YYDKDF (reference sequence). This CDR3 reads CATSRDPAGGGNTIYF. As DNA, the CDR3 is TGTGCCACCAGCAGAGATCCCGCAGGAGGTGGAAACACCATATATTTT.

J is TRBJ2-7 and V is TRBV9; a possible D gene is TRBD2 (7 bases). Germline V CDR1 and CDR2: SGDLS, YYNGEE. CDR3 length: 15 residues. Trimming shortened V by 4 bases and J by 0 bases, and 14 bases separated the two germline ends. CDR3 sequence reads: CASSYGGQSSYEQYF. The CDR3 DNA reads TGTGCCAGCAGCTACGGGGGGCAGAGCTCCTACGAGCAGTACTTC.

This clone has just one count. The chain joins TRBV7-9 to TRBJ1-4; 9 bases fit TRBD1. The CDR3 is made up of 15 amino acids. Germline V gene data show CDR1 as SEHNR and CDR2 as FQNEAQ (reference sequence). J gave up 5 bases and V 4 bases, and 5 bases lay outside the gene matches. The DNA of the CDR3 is TGTGCCAGCAGCTCGCCGGGACAGGGAAATGAAAAACTGTTTTTT. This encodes CASSSPGQGNEKLFF.

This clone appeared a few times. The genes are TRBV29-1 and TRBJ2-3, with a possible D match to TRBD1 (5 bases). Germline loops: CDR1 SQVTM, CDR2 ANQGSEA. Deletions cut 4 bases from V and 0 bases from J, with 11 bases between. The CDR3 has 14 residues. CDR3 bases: TGCAGCGTTGTGGGGCTAAGGAGCACAGATACGCAGTATTTT. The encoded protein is CSVVGLRSTDTQYF.

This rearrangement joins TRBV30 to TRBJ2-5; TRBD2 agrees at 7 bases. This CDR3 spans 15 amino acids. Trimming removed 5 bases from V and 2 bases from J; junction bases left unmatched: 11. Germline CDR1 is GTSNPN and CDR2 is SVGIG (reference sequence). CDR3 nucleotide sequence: TGTGCCTGGCGATTGCGGGGGAGTGTTCAAGAGACCCAGTACTTC. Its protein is CAWRLRGSVQETQYF.

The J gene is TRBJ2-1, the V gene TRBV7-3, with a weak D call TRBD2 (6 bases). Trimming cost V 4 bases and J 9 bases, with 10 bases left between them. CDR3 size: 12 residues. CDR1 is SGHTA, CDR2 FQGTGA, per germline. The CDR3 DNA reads TGTGCCAGCAGCTCTCGGGGGACTGAGCAGTTCTTC. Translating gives CASSSRGTEQFF.

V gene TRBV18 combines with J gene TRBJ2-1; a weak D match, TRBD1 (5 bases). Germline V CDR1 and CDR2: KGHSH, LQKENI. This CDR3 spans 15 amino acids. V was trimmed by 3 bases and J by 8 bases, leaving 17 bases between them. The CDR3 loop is CASSPNRLQGDEQFF. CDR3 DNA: TGTGCCAGCTCACCCAACAGATTACAAGGGGATGAGCAGTTCTTC. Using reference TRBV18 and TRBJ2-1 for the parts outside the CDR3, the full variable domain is NAGVMQNPRHLVRRRGQEARLRCSPMKGHSHVYWYRQLPEEGLKFMVYLQKENIIDESGMPKERFSAEFPKEGPSILRIQQVVRGDSAAYFCASSPNRLQGDEQFFGPGTRLTVL.

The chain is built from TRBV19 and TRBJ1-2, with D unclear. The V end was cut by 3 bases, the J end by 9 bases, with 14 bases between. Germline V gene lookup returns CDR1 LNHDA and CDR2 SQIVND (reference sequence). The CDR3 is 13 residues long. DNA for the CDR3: TGTGCCAGTAGTATGGACGGAGGCGTGAGCTACACCTTC. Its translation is CASSMDGGVSYTF. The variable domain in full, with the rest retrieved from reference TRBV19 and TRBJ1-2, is DGGITQSPKYLFRKEGQNVTLSCEQNLNHDAMYWYRQDPGQGLRLIYYSQIVNDFQKGDIAEGYSVSREKKESFPLTVTSAQKNPTAFYLCASSMDGGVSYTFGSGTRLTVV.

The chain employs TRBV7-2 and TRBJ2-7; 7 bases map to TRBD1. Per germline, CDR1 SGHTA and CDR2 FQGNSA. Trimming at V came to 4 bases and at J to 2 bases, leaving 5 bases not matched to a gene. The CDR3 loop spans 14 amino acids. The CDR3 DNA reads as TGTGCCAGCAGCTCATGGGACAGTCCCTACGAGCAGTACTTC. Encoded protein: CASSSWDSPYEQYF.